The source of this T cell receptor beta chain is a study of CD8+ T cells in alopecia areata. Study results and caveats: Many expanded lesional clones remained in scalp and blood on tofacitinib.

For this clone: Its antigen is still unknown.

cDNA prepared by RNA extraction and subsequent reverse transcription served as the template for sequencing. Profiling relied on immunoSEQ multiplex PCR, and the TCRdb table lists in-frame clones only, not all of them. The sample shows approximately 280,000 clones, 55% to 75% of them seen only once. Treatment given: oral pan-JAK inhibitor, 5-10 mg twice daily. The receptor's source is a human donor with alopecia areata. The sequences come from CD4+ T cells sorted from blood, collected at week 24, from a patient treated with tofacitinib.

DNA for the CDR3: TGTGCCAGCGGGGAGCCCCAGCATTTT. Encoded protein: CASGEPQHF. The rearrangement uses TRBV6-5 and TRBJ1-5; D uncertain. The ends were cut back, 8 bases at V and 8 bases at J, with 4 bases in the middle. The length of the CDR3 is 9 residues. Germline assignment: CDR1 MNHEY and CDR2 SVGAGI.